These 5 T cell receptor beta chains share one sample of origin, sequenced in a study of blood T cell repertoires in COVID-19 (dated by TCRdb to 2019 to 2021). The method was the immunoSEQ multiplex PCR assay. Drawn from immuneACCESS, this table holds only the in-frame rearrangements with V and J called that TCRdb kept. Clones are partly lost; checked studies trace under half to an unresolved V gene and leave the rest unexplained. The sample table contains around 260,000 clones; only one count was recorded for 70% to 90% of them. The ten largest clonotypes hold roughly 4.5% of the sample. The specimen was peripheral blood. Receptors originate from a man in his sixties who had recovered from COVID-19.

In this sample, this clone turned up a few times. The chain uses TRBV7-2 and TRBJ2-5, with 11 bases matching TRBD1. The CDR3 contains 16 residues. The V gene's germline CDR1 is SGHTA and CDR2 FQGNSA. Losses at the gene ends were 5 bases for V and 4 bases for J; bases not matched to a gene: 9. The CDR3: CASSPDRGLPSETQYF. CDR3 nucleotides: TGTGCCAGCAGCCCGGACAGGGGGCTCCCGTCAGAGACCCAGTACTTC.

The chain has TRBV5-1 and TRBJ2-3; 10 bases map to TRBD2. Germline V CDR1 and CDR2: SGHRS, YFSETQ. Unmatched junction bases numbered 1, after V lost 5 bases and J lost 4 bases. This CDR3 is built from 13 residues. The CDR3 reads CASSSGGSDTQYF. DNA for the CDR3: TGCGCCAGCAGTAGCGGGGGGTCAGATACGCAGTATTTT.

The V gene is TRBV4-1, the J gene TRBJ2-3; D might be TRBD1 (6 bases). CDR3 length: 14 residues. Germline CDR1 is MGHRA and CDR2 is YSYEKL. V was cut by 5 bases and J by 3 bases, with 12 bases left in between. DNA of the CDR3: TGCGCCAGCAGCTACAGGGAATGGACAGATACGCAGTATTTT. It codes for CASSYREWTDTQYF.

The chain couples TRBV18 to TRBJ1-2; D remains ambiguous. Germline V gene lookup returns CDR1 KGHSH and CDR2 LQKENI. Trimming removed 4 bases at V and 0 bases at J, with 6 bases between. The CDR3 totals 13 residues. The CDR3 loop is CASSRGSNYGYTF. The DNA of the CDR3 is TGTGCCAGCTCACGCGGATCTAACTATGGCTACACCTTC.

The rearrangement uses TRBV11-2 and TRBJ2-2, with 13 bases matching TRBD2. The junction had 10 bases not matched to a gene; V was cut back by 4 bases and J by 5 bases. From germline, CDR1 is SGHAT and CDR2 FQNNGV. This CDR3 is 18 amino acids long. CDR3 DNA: TGTGCCAGCAGCTCGTTTGGACTAGCGGGGGCGGGGACCGGGGAGCTGTTTTTT. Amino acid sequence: CASSSFGLAGAGTGELFF.